What follows are 13 T cell receptor beta chains derived from one specimen sequenced in a study of regulatory T cells in long-lasting Graves disease. Assembly of TCR beta libraries relied on iRepertoire HTBI primers together with Arm-PCR of CDR3 regions. Using its own MiXCR run on the multiplex PCR reads, TCRdb lists one record per CDR3 protein. The table has 540,000 or so distinct CDR3 sequences, around an eighth seen once; the top ten hold about 10%. Documented time point: newly diagnosed GD, antithyroid drugs for less than 3 months. Construction of the TCR library relied on RNA isolated from PBMCs. These records were also assigned to another study, of T cells in Graves' hyperthyroidism and ophthalmopathy.

The sample here was peripheral blood mononuclear cells (PBMCs), taken at new diagnosis, from a patient treated with antithyroid drugs. All receptors come from a man aged 25 to 40 with Graves disease.

This clonotype came up a few times. The chain combines TRBV19 with TRBJ2-3; TRBD2 matches at 11 bases. Trimming cost V 5 bases and J 4 bases; bases outside gene matches: 11. CDR1 is LNHDA, CDR2 SQIVND, per germline (reference sequence). The CDR3 is made up of 17 amino acids. CDR3 bases: TGTGCCAGTAGTGGTAGCGGGAGGGCTATTGGTGCAGATACGCAGTATTTT. Its protein is CASSGSGRAIGADTQYF.

This clonotype was picked up many times. This chain uses TRBV7-3 with TRBJ2-7; a weak D match, TRBD2 (7 bases). V was cut by 5 bases and J by 5 bases, with 19 bases left in between. CDR3 length equals 15 residues. Germline V gene lookup returns CDR1 SGHTA and CDR2 FQGTGA. Written as DNA, the CDR3 is TGTGCCAGCAGCCCAACGGGGGGCTCCGTAGACGAGCAGTACTTC. Its protein product is CASSPTGGSVDEQYF. Based on the CDR3 plus reference TRBV7-3 and TRBJ2-7, the full variable domain is GAGVSQTPSNKVTEKGKYVELRCDPISGHTALYWYRQSLGQGPEFLIYFQGTGAADDSGLPNDRFFAVRPEGSVSTLKIQRTERGDSAVYLCASSPTGGSVDEQYFGPGTRLTVT.

This clonotype has at least ten counts. The genes are TRBV20-1 and TRBJ1-2, with D possibly TRBD1 on 5 matching bases. V lost 3 bases and J lost 6, with 17 bases in between. The germline gives CDR1 DFQATT, CDR2 SNEGSKA (reference sequence). The CDR3 is 14 residues long. The CDR3 nucleotides read TGCAGTGCTAGCCTTCCCACAGGTGGCCATGGCTACACCTTC. Amino acids: CSASLPTGGHGYTF.

The sample holds many counts of this clonotype. The chain recombines TRBV24-1 with TRBJ2-5, with D perhaps TRBD2 (5 bases). The germline CDR1 and CDR2 sequences are KGHDR and SFDVKD. The V gene lost 4 bases and the J gene lost 2 bases, with 13 bases spanning the gap. The CDR3 sequence is 15 residues long. CDR3 loop: CATSDRGLAQETQYF. CDR3 sequence (DNA): TGTGCCACCAGTGACCGAGGACTGGCTCAAGAGACCCAGTACTTC.

The gene calls are TRBV6-4 and TRBJ2-7; D not certain. Germline lookup yields CDR1 MRHNA and CDR2 SNTAGT. The CDR3 covers 15 residues. With 0 bases removed from V and 3 bases from J, the gap between germline ends came to 12 bases. The CDR3 loop is CASSDSTRANYEQYF. CDR3 coding DNA: TGTGCCAGCAGTGACTCGACCCGAGCCAACTACGAGCAGTACTTC.

This sequence joins TRBV7-2 and TRBJ2-5, with D possibly matching TRBD1 (5 bases). The CDR3 is made up of 15 amino acids. Trimming pared 6 bases from V and 10 bases from J, leaving 24 bases between. From germline, CDR1 is SGHTA and CDR2 FQGNSA. CDR3 sequence: CASSPDRLRKGNQYF. CDR3 nucleotides: TGTGCCAGCAGTCCCGACAGACTCAGAAAGGGTAACCAGTACTTC.

The chain has TRBV4-1 and TRBJ2-5, with 7 bases lining up with TRBD2. Germline V CDR1 and CDR2: MGHRA, YSYEKL. With V trimmed by 0 bases and J by 4 bases, 11 bases remained unmatched. CDR3 length: 17 amino acids. Here the CDR3 reads CASSQDGVRERIETQYF. The CDR3 DNA is TGCGCCAGCAGCCAAGATGGAGTGCGGGAGCGGATAGAGACCCAGTACTTC.

With respect to this clonotype: This could be a read error, since a much larger clone is one nucleotide away. This chain links TRBV29-1 with TRBJ2-1, with TRBD2 matching over 9 bases. Unmatched junction bases numbered 11, after V lost 4 bases and J lost 4 bases. The CDR3 has 16 residues. Germline CDR1 is SQVTM and CDR2 is ANQGSEA. The DNA of the CDR3 is TGCAGCGTTGTTTTCTCGACTAGCGGAATTTACAATGAGCAGTTCTTC. This translates into CSVVFSTSGIYNEQFF.

A few counts support this clonotype. The chain couples TRBV29-1 to TRBJ2-2; 10 bases match TRBD2. J was trimmed by 4 bases and V by 6 bases; bases with no gene match: 11. CDR3 length: 16 amino acids. CDR1 SQVTM and CDR2 ANQGSEA come from the germline V gene. The CDR3 DNA reads as TGCAGCGTGGCCGGGACTAGCGCGGATGTCACCGGGGAGCTGTTTTTT. The encoded protein is CSVAGTSADVTGELFF.

This clonotype came up many times. The rearrangement links TRBV20-1 to TRBJ2-7; tentatively, D is TRBD2 (5 bases). Germline CDR1 reads DFQATT; CDR2 reads SNEGSKA (reference sequence). V was trimmed by 0 bases and J by 1 base, leaving 13 bases between them. The CDR3 extends over 15 amino acids. CDR3 in amino acids: CSARDRPSISYEQYF. The CDR3 bases are TGCAGTGCTAGAGATCGGCCTAGCATTTCCTACGAGCAGTACTTC.

The chain uses TRBV15 and TRBJ2-2; D remains unclear. V lost 5 bases to trimming and J lost 0 bases, with 10 bases between them. The CDR3 is 15 residues long. Germline V gene sequence: CDR1 LNHNV, CDR2 YYDKDF (reference sequence). The CDR3 loop is CATSRSRTNTGELFF. CDR3 nucleotides: TGTGCCACCAGCCGTAGCAGAACGAACACCGGGGAGCTGTTTTTT.

The gene calls are TRBV4-1 and TRBJ2-5; TRBD2 might be the D (6 bases). Per the germline V gene, CDR1 is MGHRA and CDR2 is YSYEKL. This CDR3 contains 15 residues. Trimming pared 4 bases from V and 1 base from J, leaving 13 bases between. The CDR3: CASSRWGDAQETQYF. CDR3 nucleotide sequence: TGCGCCAGCAGCCGTTGGGGGGACGCCCAAGAGACCCAGTACTTC.

This clonotype showed up many times. This chain connects TRBV7-2 to TRBJ2-5; 10 bases agree with TRBD1. The CDR3 loop spans 15 amino acids. V was pared by 7 bases and J by 3 bases, with 8 bases of the junction left unmatched. Germline loops: CDR1 SGHTA, CDR2 FQGNSA. This chain's CDR3 is CASKTGTGAEETQYF. In DNA, the CDR3 is TGTGCCAGCAAAACCGGGACAGGGGCTGAAGAGACCCAGTACTTC.